What follows are 16 T cell receptor beta chains derived from one specimen sequenced in a study of blood T cell repertoires in COVID-19 (TCRdb year 2020). The protocol used for the library was the immunoSEQ multiplex PCR assay. TCRdb limited this immuneACCESS table to in-frame rearrangements with V and J called. A share of clones is missing; checked studies link under half to unresolved V genes, and the rest is unexplained. For this sample there are more than 9,500 clones; 90% appear just once. The ten largest account for roughly an eighth of the sample. Sequenced input: peripheral blood. Receptor source: a man between 65 and 85 years old with active COVID-19.

This chain joins TRBV9 and TRBJ1-4, with TRBD1 identical over 9 bases. The germline V gene encodes CDR1 SGDLS and CDR2 YYNGEE. After removal of 3 bases from V and 1 base from J, the junction contained 4 bases not matched to a gene. This CDR3 has 16 amino acids. The CDR3 spells CASSAGTGRTNEKLFF. The CDR3 region has the DNA TGTGCCAGCAGCGCCGGGACAGGGAGAACTAATGAAAAACTGTTTTTT.

The chain joins TRBV27 to TRBJ2-5, with a possible D match to TRBD1 (5 bases). Germline CDR1 MNHEY, CDR2 SMNVEV (reference sequence). Between the trimmed V and J ends, which lost 5 bases and 5 bases, there was a span of 21 bases. The CDR3 runs 16 residues. The CDR3 protein is CASSIGAGKSSETQYF. CDR3 DNA sequence: TGTGCCAGCAGTATAGGGGCAGGGAAGAGTTCGGAGACCCAGTACTTC.

The chain is built from TRBV4-2 and TRBJ2-5, with 8 bases identical to TRBD2. In germline, CDR1 is LGHNA, CDR2 YNFKEQ. The CDR3 spans 15 residues. The V gene end was trimmed by 2 bases and the J gene end by 4 bases; junction bases not matched to a gene: 6. Here the CDR3 DNA reads TGTGCCAGCAGCCAAAACGGGGGGGCCGCAGAGACCCAGTACTTC. Translating gives CASSQNGGAAETQYF.

The chain has TRBV30 and TRBJ2-1, with D hard to call. There are 12 residues in the CDR3. Germline V gene lookup returns CDR1 GTSNPN and CDR2 SVGIG (reference sequence). Trimming pared 3 bases from V and 5 bases from J, leaving 8 bases between. The CDR3 DNA reads as TGTGCCTGGAGCCGGGTCCACAATGAGCAGTTCTTC. Translated: CAWSRVHNEQFF.

The chain links TRBV9 to TRBJ2-5; D is possibly TRBD1 (5 bases). V lost 5 bases and J 5 bases, leaving 13 bases between the germline ends. CDR1 and CDR2 from the germline V gene are SGDLS and YYNGEE. The CDR3 sequence is 13 residues long. The CDR3 here is CASRPGWGETQYF. CDR3 sequence (DNA): TGTGCCAGCAGACCAGGGTGGGGCGAGACCCAGTACTTC. The full variable domain, its missing parts supplied by reference TRBV9 and TRBJ2-5, is DSGVTQTPKHLITATGQRVTLRCSPRSGDLSVYWYQQSLDQGLQFLIQYYNGEERAKGNILERFSAQQFPDLHSELNLSSLELGDSALYFCASRPGWGETQYFGPGTRLLVL.

This chain links TRBV5-1 with TRBJ1-6; TRBD1 matches 8 bases. The CDR3 consists of 15 residues. CDR1 is SGHRS and CDR2 is YFSETQ in the germline V gene. V lost 4 bases, J lost 9 bases, and 9 bases stayed unmatched. The CDR3 coding sequence is TGCGCCAGCAGCGGTACAGGGGGTAAGAGTTCACCCCTCCACTTT. Protein product: CASSGTGGKSSPLHF. The variable domain in full, completed from reference TRBV5-1 and TRBJ1-6, reads KAGVTQTPRYLIKTRGQQVTLSCSPISGHRSVSWYQQTPGQGLQFLFEYFSETQRNKGNFPGRFSGRQFSNSRSEMNVSTLELGDSALYLCASSGTGGKSSPLHFGNGTRLTVT.

This chain uses TRBV6-5 with TRBJ2-5; maybe TRBD1 (6 bases). The germline gives CDR1 MNHEY, CDR2 SVGAGI. V lost 6 bases and J 4 bases, leaving 12 bases between the germline ends. The CDR3 loop spans 13 amino acids. CDR3 bases: TGTGCCAGCAGAGGGGGACAAGGAGAGACCCAGTACTTC. This codes for CASRGGQGETQYF.

V is TRBV5-1 and J is TRBJ2-7; 7 bases are shared with TRBD1. J gave up 2 bases and V 4 bases, and 6 bases lay outside the gene matches. Germline lookup yields CDR1 SGHRS and CDR2 YFSETQ. The CDR3 sequence is 14 residues long. CDR3 protein: CASSEGTVPYEQYF. The CDR3 DNA sequence: TGCGCCAGCAGCGAGGGGACAGTCCCCTACGAGCAGTACTTC.

V usage is TRBV13 and J usage is TRBJ2-7; 10 bases are shared with TRBD1. Trimming at V came to 5 bases and at J to 4 bases, leaving 11 bases not matched to a gene. This CDR3 is built from 16 residues. Germline V CDR1 and CDR2: PRHDT, FYEKMQ (reference sequence). The CDR3 DNA reads TGTGCCAGCAGCCGTTCCGGGACAGGGGCTTCTTACGAGCAGTACTTC. Its translation: CASSRSGTGASYEQYF.

The chain employs TRBV11-2 and TRBJ1-3, with 7 bases identical to TRBD1. Germline V gene sequence: CDR1 SGHAT, CDR2 FQNNGV. Losses at the gene ends were 5 bases for V and 2 bases for J; bases not matched to a gene: 6. The CDR3 sequence is 15 residues long. The CDR3 nucleotides read TGTGCCAGCAGCACCTCCCAGGGGGCTGGAAACACCATATATTTT. Translating it yields CASSTSQGAGNTIYF.

The chain combines TRBV11-3 with TRBJ1-4, with 7 nucleotides matching TRBD1. The CDR3 loop spans 16 amino acids. V trimming: 5 bases; J trimming: 5 bases; junction bases outside the gene matches: 11. Germline V gene sequence: CDR1 SGHNT, CDR2 YENEEA. The CDR3: CASSRGRDSKNEKLFF. CDR3 DNA: TGTGCCAGCAGCCGGGGCAGGGACAGCAAGAATGAAAAACTGTTTTTT.

This CDR3 is CASSSRGPTEAFF. CDR3 in DNA: TGTGCCAGTAGTTCCAGGGGGCCCACTGAAGCTTTCTTT. This sequence joins TRBV19 and TRBJ1-1, with TRBD1 matching over 8 bases. V was pared by 5 bases and J by 4 bases, with 3 bases of the junction left unmatched. Germline lookup yields CDR1 LNHDA and CDR2 SQIVND (reference sequence). This CDR3 has 13 amino acids.

The chain links TRBV9 to TRBJ1-6, with TRBD1 matching 10 bases. CDR3 length: 17 residues. Germline assignment: CDR1 SGDLS and CDR2 YYNGEE. V trimming: 6 bases; J trimming: 1 base; junction bases outside the gene matches: 7. As DNA, the CDR3 is TGTGCCAGCAATCGACAGGGGGCCGGGTCCTATAATTCACCCCTCCACTTT. Protein sequence: CASNRQGAGSYNSPLHF. Full variable domain (missing parts from reference TRBV9 and TRBJ1-6): DSGVTQTPKHLITATGQRVTLRCSPRSGDLSVYWYQQSLDQGLQFLIQYYNGEERAKGNILERFSAQQFPDLHSELNLSSLELGDSALYFCASNRQGAGSYNSPLHFGNGTRLTVT.

This rearrangement joins TRBV2 to TRBJ1-5, with a weak D call TRBD1 (6 bases). This CDR3 region has 15 residues. Trimming left V 2 bases short and J 2 bases short, with 10 bases between. From germline, CDR1 is SNHLY and CDR2 FYNNEI. In nucleotides, the CDR3 is TGTGCCAGCAGTGAACAGGGGTTAGGCAATCAGCCCCAGCATTTT. Its translation is CASSEQGLGNQPQHF.

The chain is built from TRBV23-1 and TRBJ2-4, with a tentative D call TRBD1 (6 bases). TRBV23-1 is designated an ORF whose function remains uncertain. Trimming stripped 3 bases from V and 0 bases from J, with 12 bases between. CDR3 length: 16 residues. The CDR3 protein is CASSQSLQGAKNIQYF. DNA of the CDR3: TGCGCCAGCAGTCAGTCATTACAGGGAGCCAAAAACATTCAGTACTTC.

The chain employs TRBV6-6 and TRBJ1-3; D unclear. Germline V CDR1 and CDR2: MNHNY, SVGAGI (reference sequence). Trimming pared 5 bases from V and 0 bases from J, leaving 8 bases between. This CDR3 spans 14 amino acids. The CDR3 DNA reads as TGTGCCAGCAGTACTGTCCACTCTGGAAACACCATATATTTT. Translation gives CASSTVHSGNTIYF.